One and the same sample provided the 30 T cell receptor beta chains below, sequenced in a study of human thymus T cells. The study used thymus tissue resected during corrective heart surgery. Sequencing was performed with immunoSEQ multiplex PCR; in TCRdb, only in-frame clones are kept and a portion is missing. This repertoire shows under 95,000 clones, 95% found once; its top ten account for 0.034%. Sequenced: thymus tissue. These receptors originate from a girl under three years old with a congenital heart defect but otherwise immunologically healthy.

The J gene is TRBJ2-2, the V gene TRBV2; D is perhaps TRBD1 or TRBD2 (5 bases each). Germline CDR1 is SNHLY and CDR2 is FYNNEI. Trimming pared 4 bases from V and 3 bases from J, leaving 12 bases between. The CDR3 has 15 amino acids. The CDR3 sequence: CASSAFGTDTGELFF. The CDR3 nucleotides are TGTGCCAGCAGTGCATTTGGGACCGACACCGGGGAGCTGTTTTTT. Supplemented by reference TRBV2 and TRBJ2-2, the full variable domain reads EPEVTQTPSHQVTQMGQEVILRCVPISNHLYFYWYRQILGQKVEFLVSFYNNEISEKSEIFDDQFSVERPDGSNFTLKIRSTKLEDSAMYFCASSAFGTDTGELFFGEGSRLTVL.

Concerning this clone itself: The same CDR3 can be traced to other DNA sequences in this sample. The chain recombines TRBV4-2 with TRBJ2-2, with D possibly being TRBD1 or TRBD2 (7 bases each). Trimming took 4 bases from V and 0 from J, leaving 21 bases between them. This CDR3 spans 19 amino acids. Germline V lookup: CDR1 LGHNA, CDR2 YNFKEQ. The CDR3 bases are TGTGCCAGCAGCCTCTCTCCCCGGGGAGGGGGCGCGAACACCGGGGAGCTGTTTTTT. The encoded protein is CASSLSPRGGGANTGELFF.

The chain uses TRBV18 and TRBJ2-7; possibly TRBD1 for D (6 bases). Trimming pared 4 bases from V and 1 base from J, leaving 11 bases between. Germline V gene lookup returns CDR1 KGHSH and CDR2 LQKENI. This CDR3 comprises 14 residues. The CDR3 DNA is TGTGCCAGCTCACGGACGGACAGTTCCTACGAGCAGTACTTC. Translated, it gives CASSRTDSSYEQYF.

This clone was seen only a few times. Germline and junction disagree at one end, which may indicate a read error. The rearrangement links TRBV7-7 to TRBJ2-6; D is uncertain. CDR1 and CDR2 from the germline V gene are SSHAT and FNYEAQ (reference sequence). The CDR3 loop spans 18 amino acids. CDR3 bases: TGTGCCAGCAGCTTACGTAATAAGTGCCCAAAGTCGGGCCAACGTCCTGACTTC. Protein product: CASSLRNKCPKSGQRPDF.

This chain links TRBV5-1 with TRBJ2-1; no clear D. V was pared by 4 bases and J by 8 bases, with 7 bases between. Per the germline V gene, CDR1 is SGHRS and CDR2 is YFSETQ. The CDR3 loop spans 11 amino acids. The CDR3 here is CASSVEDEQFF. Here the CDR3 DNA reads TGCGCCAGCAGCGTAGAGGATGAGCAGTTCTTC.

The chain joins TRBV5-4 to TRBJ2-3, with D unclear. Germline assignment: CDR1 SGHNT and CDR2 YYREEE (reference sequence). The CDR3 has 12 amino acids. Between the trimmed V and J ends, which lost 4 bases and 5 bases, there was a span of 8 bases. The DNA for the CDR3 is TGTGCCAGCAGCCTATCCCGAGATACGCAGTATTTT. Its translation is CASSLSRDTQYF.

The chain uses TRBV28 and TRBJ2-3; possibly TRBD2 for D (6 bases). The CDR3 covers 15 residues. V was shortened by 3 bases and J by 0 bases, with 10 bases between the two germline ends. Per germline, CDR1 MDHEN and CDR2 SYDVKM. This CDR3 reads CASSFGTDSTDTQYF. The CDR3 DNA sequence: TGTGCCAGCAGTTTCGGGACTGATAGCACAGATACGCAGTATTTT.

The chain is built from TRBV19 and TRBJ2-7; 7 bases map to TRBD2. V trimming: 5 bases; J trimming: 2 bases; junction bases outside the gene matches: 18. From germline, CDR1 is LNHDA and CDR2 SQIVND (reference sequence). The CDR3 is 18 residues long. The CDR3 nucleotides read TGTGCCAGTAGTGCCGGCGGGAGAAACCTACTTACGACCTACGAGCAGTACTTC. Protein: CASSAGGRNLLTTYEQYF.

This chain connects TRBV9 to TRBJ2-2; the match to TRBD1 covers 9 bases. Germline loops: CDR1 SGDLS, CDR2 YYNGEE. This CDR3 is built from 15 residues. V shed 3 bases, J shed 3 bases, and the junction held 3 bases outside the gene matches. CDR3 bases: TGTGCCAGCAGCGCGACAGGGGGACACACCGGGGAGCTGTTTTTT. Translated, it gives CASSATGGHTGELFF.

The chain carries TRBV5-4 and TRBJ2-2; TRBD2 is a possible D gene (5 bases). This CDR3 comprises 16 residues. V shed 4 bases and J shed 1 base, with 14 bases lying between them. Germline V lookup: CDR1 SGHNT, CDR2 YYREEE (reference sequence). In DNA, the CDR3 is TGTGCCAGCAGCGCGGGCCCTCTGTTGAACACCGGGGAGCTGTTTTTT. Its protein product is CASSAGPLLNTGELFF.

V usage is TRBV25-1 and J usage is TRBJ2-3; the D gene is possibly TRBD2 (7 bases). With 5 bases removed from V and 3 bases from J, the gap between germline ends came to 12 bases. CDR3 length: 14 residues. The germline V gene has CDR1 MGHDK and CDR2 SYGVNS. CDR3 DNA: TGTGCCAGCAGTCAAGGGAGGGGGACAGATACGCAGTATTTT. Its protein product is CASSQGRGTDTQYF.

The gene calls are TRBV7-2 and TRBJ2-7; possible D gene TRBD2, 6 bases. V lost 2 bases and J lost 0, with 14 bases in between. Per the germline V gene, CDR1 is SGHTA and CDR2 is FQGNSA. The CDR3 consists of 16 residues. The CDR3, as DNA: TGTGCCAGCAGCTTAATCTGGCGGGGAAGCTCCTACGAGCAGTACTTC. Its translation is CASSLIWRGSSYEQYF. The full variable domain, rest sourced from reference TRBV7-2 and TRBJ2-7, is GAGVSQSPSNKVTEKGKDVELRCDPISGHTALYWYRQSLGQGLEFLIYFQGNSAPDKSGLPSDRFSAERTGGSVSTLTIQRTQQEDSAVYLCASSLIWRGSSYEQYFGPGTRLTVT.

The chain employs TRBV27 and TRBJ1-4; 8 positions match TRBD1. The CDR3 totals 15 residues. The V segment lost 0 bases and the J segment 8 bases; nucleotides outside the gene matches: 5. Germline loops: CDR1 MNHEY, CDR2 SMNVEV (reference sequence). The CDR3 nucleotides are TGTGCCAGCAGTTTATCCCTGGACAGGGTAGAAAAACTGTTTTTT. Translating gives CASSLSLDRVEKLFF.

This chain links TRBV5-6 with TRBJ2-7; 9 bases line up with TRBD2. The CDR3 sequence is 19 residues long. Germline-derived CDR1 and CDR2 are SGHDT and YYEEEE. Trimming took 4 bases from V and 2 from J; bases not matched to a gene: 19. The CDR3 coding sequence is TGTGCCAGCAGCGCACCTACGCGGGAGGGCCTTAGGACCCCCTACGAGCAGTACTTC. This encodes CASSAPTREGLRTPYEQYF. Together with reference TRBV5-6 and TRBJ2-7, the CDR3 gives the full variable domain: DAGVTQSPTHLIKTRGQQVTLRCSPKSGHDTVSWYQQALGQGPQFIFQYYEEEERQRGNFPDRFSGHQFPNYSSELNVNALLLGDSALYLCASSAPTREGLRTPYEQYFGPGTRLTVT.

The rearrangement joins TRBV5-5 to TRBJ2-5, with 11 bases aligning to TRBD2. This CDR3 contains 14 residues. V trimming: 0 bases; J trimming: 5 bases; junction bases outside the gene matches: 0. Germline V gives CDR1 SGHKS, CDR2 YYEKEE (reference sequence). CDR3 bases: TGTGCCAGCAGCTTGGGGACTAGCGGGGAGACCCAGTACTTC. It encodes CASSLGTSGETQYF.

The gene calls are TRBV4-2 and TRBJ2-7; D may be TRBD1 or TRBD2 (5 bases each). The CDR3 has 15 amino acids. V was trimmed by 1 base and J by 4 bases, leaving 14 bases between them. Germline assignment: CDR1 LGHNA and CDR2 YNFKEQ. For the CDR3, the DNA is TGTGCCAGCAGCCAAGTGGGGGTTCCCTCATACGAGCAGTACTTC. Its protein product is CASSQVGVPSYEQYF.

The chain combines TRBV4-2 with TRBJ2-1, with 10 positions matching TRBD2. V gave up 0 bases and J gave up 2 bases; unmatched junction bases: 1. Germline CDR1 reads LGHNA; CDR2 reads YNFKEQ. The CDR3 runs to 16 residues. The CDR3, as DNA: TGTGCCAGCAGCCAAGATAGCGGGAGGACCTACAATGAGCAGTTCTTC. Residues: CASSQDSGRTYNEQFF.

The DNA for the CDR3 is TGTGCCAGTAGCCCATTGCTGGGGAACACCGGGGAGCTGTTTTTT. The encoded protein is CASSPLLGNTGELFF. The gene calls are TRBV19 and TRBJ2-2; D uncertain. V shed 6 bases and J shed 1 base, with 12 bases lying between them. The CDR3 sequence is 15 residues long. Germline CDR1 is LNHDA and CDR2 is SQIVND (reference sequence).

This chain connects TRBV11-2 to TRBJ1-5, with 12 bases identical to TRBD1. The V gene end was trimmed by 4 bases and the J gene end by 10 bases; junction bases not matched to a gene: 5. Germline values: CDR1 SGHAT, CDR2 FQNNGV. CDR3 length equals 14 residues. CDR3: CASSSGTGGCPQHF. For the CDR3, the DNA is TGTGCCAGCAGCTCCGGGACAGGGGGCTGTCCCCAGCATTTT.

The genes are TRBV10-3 and TRBJ2-1, with 14 positions matching TRBD2. Germline assignment: CDR1 ENHRY and CDR2 SYGVKD. The CDR3 sequence is 17 residues long. The trim removed 10 bases at V and 0 bases at J, leaving 8 bases unmatched. Here the CDR3 reads CATAGTSGRTSYNEQFF. The DNA of the CDR3 is TGTGCCACTGCAGGGACTAGCGGGAGAACCTCCTACAATGAGCAGTTCTTC.

This clone was seen only once. The chain recombines TRBV19 with TRBJ2-5; 11 bases match TRBD2. The V gene end was trimmed by 3 bases and the J gene end by 5 bases; junction bases not matched to a gene: 8. This CDR3 region has 16 residues. In germline, CDR1 is LNHDA, CDR2 SQIVND (reference sequence). CDR3 amino acids: CASSILAGGEWETQYF. The CDR3 DNA sequence: TGTGCCAGTAGTATTCTAGCGGGAGGTGAATGGGAGACCCAGTACTTC.

The gene calls are TRBV7-6 and TRBJ2-1; D gene unclear. The germline CDR1 and CDR2 sequences are SGHVS and FNYEAQ. V lost 5 bases, J lost 0 bases, and 14 bases lay in between. The CDR3 has 16 amino acids. CDR3 amino acids: CASSPRAGFSYNEQFF. Here the CDR3 DNA reads TGTGCCAGCAGCCCTAGGGCCGGATTCTCCTACAATGAGCAGTTCTTC.

In its sample, this clone was seen once. V is TRBV5-6 and J is TRBJ1-1; D is uncertain. The CDR3 covers 16 residues. Trimming removed 0 bases from V and 0 bases from J, with 12 bases in between. From germline, CDR1 is SGHDT and CDR2 YYEEEE. The CDR3 reads CASSLEGFPMNTEAFF. In nucleotides, the CDR3 is TGTGCCAGCAGCTTGGAAGGGTTTCCCATGAACACTGAAGCTTTCTTT.

This clone appeared a single time. The rearrangement uses TRBV9 and TRBJ1-5; TRBD1 might be the D (5 bases). This CDR3 contains 15 residues. Germline V CDR1 and CDR2: SGDLS, YYNGEE. The ends were cut back, 1 base at V and 6 bases at J, with 14 bases in the middle. The CDR3 DNA sequence: TGTGCCAGCAGCGTACCAGTGGGGGTGGGTCAGCCCCAGCATTTT. Its protein is CASSVPVGVGQPQHF.

This chain joins TRBV5-6 and TRBJ1-3; maybe TRBD1 (6 bases). The CDR3 sequence is 15 residues long. Germline CDR1 and CDR2: SGHDT and YYEEEE. V dropped 0 bases and J dropped 0 bases, with 7 bases sitting between them. The CDR3 region is CASSLVGASGNTIYF. CDR3 DNA sequence: TGTGCCAGCAGCTTGGTGGGGGCCTCTGGAAACACCATATATTTT.

V and J are TRBV27 and TRBJ2-7, with 14 bases matching TRBD2. CDR1 is MNHEY and CDR2 is SMNVEV in the germline V gene (reference sequence). The junction had 3 bases not matched to a gene; V was cut back by 5 bases and J by 0 bases. This CDR3 has 16 residues. CDR3 sequence reads: CASSQGTSGSSYEQYF. The DNA for the CDR3 is TGTGCCAGCAGTCAAGGGACTAGCGGGAGCTCCTACGAGCAGTACTTC.

This clone was observed a single time. The V call is TRBV10-3, the J call TRBJ2-1; 7 bases are shared with TRBD2. CDR1 and CDR2 (germline): ENHRY, SYGVKD. Trimming removed 4 bases from V and 3 bases from J; junction bases left unmatched: 24. The CDR3 runs to 21 residues. The CDR3 is CAISGLDSATRSAGVYNEQFF. CDR3 sequence (DNA): TGTGCCATCAGTGGATTAGATTCGGCAACCAGATCGGCGGGAGTCTACAATGAGCAGTTCTTC.

The genes are TRBV11-2 and TRBJ1-3; a weak D match, TRBD1 (6 bases). This CDR3 has 15 residues. Trimming pared 3 bases from V and 4 bases from J, leaving 13 bases between. The V gene's germline CDR1 is SGHAT and CDR2 FQNNGV. The CDR3, as DNA: TGTGCCAGCAGCTTCGTTGGGCAGGGGGGAAACACCATATATTTT. Amino acid sequence: CASSFVGQGGNTIYF.

The chain employs TRBV4-3 and TRBJ1-1; D is possibly TRBD1 (5 bases). V lost 0 bases, J lost 3 bases, and 8 bases lay in between. Germline values: CDR1 LGHNA, CDR2 YSLEER. The CDR3 extends over 14 amino acids. This CDR3 reads CASSQDGGDTEAFF. The CDR3 nucleotides are TGCGCCAGCAGCCAAGATGGGGGTGACACTGAAGCTTTCTTT.

The chain joins TRBV5-1 to TRBJ2-3; possible D gene TRBD1, 5 bases. Germline V lookup: CDR1 SGHRS, CDR2 YFSETQ. The ends were cut back, 0 bases at V and 0 bases at J, with 8 bases in the middle. The length of the CDR3 is 15 residues. The CDR3 loop reads CASSLERGSTDTQYF. The CDR3 DNA reads as TGCGCCAGCAGCTTGGAAAGGGGAAGCACAGATACGCAGTATTTT.